These 25 T cell receptor beta chains came from one sample sequenced in a study of a mutant IDH1 vaccine in newly diagnosed glioma. Time point in this sample: week 47, end of study. The investigators gave 300 ug of mutant IDH1 20-mer peptide in each vaccine dose, together with topical imiquimod. Libraries were prepared by immunoSEQ multiplex PCR; TCRdb keeps only in-frame clonotypes and omits some of them. This table holds roughly 34,000 clones, 80% to 95% found once. Antigens of these TCRs are unknown. The specimen comprised PBMCs, sampled from a glioma patient whose treatment included an IDH1 peptide vaccine. These receptors were collected from a woman between 40 and 50 years old with glioma.

This chain joins TRBV6-6 and TRBJ2-7; TRBD2 matches 12 bases. Germline V CDR1 and CDR2: MNHNY, SVGAGI (reference sequence). With 7 bases clipped from V and 4 bases from J, the junction kept 2 bases outside the gene matches. The CDR3 is made up of 13 amino acids. The CDR3 loop is CASTTSGRYEQYF. The CDR3 DNA reads TGTGCCAGCACCACTAGCGGGAGGTACGAGCAGTACTTC.

V is TRBV20-1 and J is TRBJ2-7; 7 bases fit TRBD1. Germline V lookup: CDR1 DFQATT, CDR2 SNEGSKA (reference sequence). The ends lost 6 bases at V and 3 bases at J; junction bases unmatched: 2. The CDR3 length is 11 residues. In DNA, the CDR3 is TGCAGTGCCGGACAGGTCTACGAGCAGTACTTC. Residues: CSAGQVYEQYF.

The chain recombines TRBV25-1 with TRBJ2-2; 9 nucleotides line up with TRBD1. Trimming took 1 base from V and 7 from J; bases not matched to a gene: 4. Germline CDR1 MGHDK, CDR2 SYGVNS. The CDR3 loop spans 15 amino acids. The CDR3 protein is CASSESTGGGGELFF. CDR3 nucleotides: TGTGCCAGCAGTGAATCAACAGGGGGCGGCGGGGAGCTGTTTTTT. Full variable domain (outside the CDR3, taken from reference TRBV25-1 and TRBJ2-2): EADIYQTPRYLVIGTGKKITLECSQTMGHDKMYWYQQDPGMELHLIHYSYGVNSTEKGDLSSESTVSRIRTEHFPLTLESARPSHTSQYLCASSESTGGGGELFFGEGSRLTVL.

The genes are TRBV5-1 and TRBJ2-5; unclear D gene. The CDR3 contains 14 residues. Germline V gene sequence: CDR1 SGHRS, CDR2 YFSETQ. Trimming cost V 0 bases and J 0 bases, with 6 bases left between them. CDR3 coding DNA: TGCGCCAGCAGCTTGGTCCGAGACCAAGAGACCCAGTACTTC. As protein: CASSLVRDQETQYF.

The CDR3 protein is CASSLAWTRSQETQYF. The CDR3 coding sequence is TGTGCCAGCAGCTTAGCGTGGACTAGATCCCAAGAGACCCAGTACTTC. The chain combines TRBV7-8 with TRBJ2-5; TRBD2 aligns across 7 bases. Trimming took 0 bases from V and 1 from J; bases not matched to a gene: 5. Germline assignment: CDR1 SGHVS and CDR2 FQNEAQ. The CDR3 is made up of 16 amino acids.

The chain has TRBV6-5 and TRBJ2-7; 7 bases are shared with TRBD1. Losses at the gene ends were 6 bases for V and 3 bases for J; bases not matched to a gene: 5. This CDR3 is 13 amino acids long. Per germline, CDR1 MNHEY and CDR2 SVGAGI. CDR3 DNA: TGTGCCAGCAGACCCGGGACAGTCTACGAGCAGTACTTC. Amino acid sequence: CASRPGTVYEQYF.

The chain uses TRBV18 and TRBJ1-1; maybe TRBD1 (6 bases). This CDR3 has 13 amino acids. Trimming removed 4 bases at V and 7 bases at J, with 13 bases between. The germline V gene encodes CDR1 KGHSH and CDR2 LQKENI. CDR3 sequence reads: CASSQWDTNEAFF. In nucleotides, the CDR3 is TGTGCCAGCTCACAGTGGGACACAAATGAAGCTTTCTTT. The entire variable domain, with the rest obtained from reference TRBV18 and TRBJ1-1, is as follows: NAGVMQNPRHLVRRRGQEARLRCSPMKGHSHVYWYRQLPEEGLKFMVYLQKENIIDESGMPKERFSAEFPKEGPSILRIQQVVRGDSAAYFCASSQWDTNEAFFGQGTRLTVV.

J is TRBJ2-2 and V is TRBV5-8, with TRBD1 matching 7 bases. The trim removed 4 bases at V and 3 bases at J, leaving 6 bases unmatched. The germline CDR1 and CDR2 sequences are SGHTS and YDEGEE. CDR3 length: 15 residues. The CDR3 sequence is CASSLQGYDTGELFF. DNA of the CDR3: TGTGCCAGCAGCCTACAGGGGTATGACACCGGGGAGCTGTTTTTT.

The genes are TRBV19 and TRBJ1-2, with a tentative D call TRBD1 (5 bases). The V end lost 5 bases, the J end lost 8 bases, and 12 bases lay between the germline ends. Germline CDR1 and CDR2: LNHDA and SQIVND (reference sequence). This CDR3 has 12 amino acids. CDR3 protein: CASSPGTWGYTF. The DNA for the CDR3 is TGTGCCAGTAGTCCCGGGACTTGGGGCTACACCTTC.

J is TRBJ1-1 and V is TRBV25-1, with D possibly TRBD1 on 5 matching bases. Germline V CDR1 and CDR2: MGHDK, SYGVNS. CDR3 size: 15 residues. V was cut by 1 base and J by 0 bases, with 9 bases left in between. Here the CDR3 reads CASSEWGAMNTEAFF. In DNA form, the CDR3 reads TGTGCCAGCAGTGAATGGGGCGCAATGAACACTGAAGCTTTCTTT.

The V call is TRBV18, the J call TRBJ2-5, with 7 nucleotides matching TRBD2. CDR3 length: 15 amino acids. V lost 3 bases, J lost 5 bases, and 9 bases stayed unmatched. CDR1 and CDR2 (germline): KGHSH, LQKENI. The CDR3 DNA is TGTGCCAGCTCACCCGGATGGACTAGTCGGGAGACCCAGTACTTC. Translation gives CASSPGWTSRETQYF.

The chain combines TRBV5-1 with TRBJ1-1, with TRBD1 identical over 10 bases. The CDR3 extends over 16 amino acids. Trimming cost V 0 bases and J 4 bases; bases outside gene matches: 6. The germline V gene has CDR1 SGHRS and CDR2 YFSETQ. CDR3 coding DNA: TGCGCCAGCAGCTTGGCCCCGACAGGGGGCTCCACTGAAGCTTTCTTT. Amino acid sequence: CASSLAPTGGSTEAFF.

The chain links TRBV5-1 to TRBJ1-4, with a tentative D call TRBD1 (6 bases). V dropped 2 bases and J dropped 7 bases, with 15 bases sitting between them. The CDR3 length is 15 residues. Germline V CDR1 and CDR2: SGHRS, YFSETQ. CDR3 protein: CASSFDSTGLEKLFF. CDR3 in DNA: TGCGCCAGCAGCTTTGATTCGACAGGCCTTGAAAAACTGTTTTTT.

The chain uses TRBV25-1 and TRBJ2-2; D remains ambiguous. Trimming took 2 bases from V and 4 from J, leaving 8 bases between them. The germline V gene has CDR1 MGHDK and CDR2 SYGVNS. This CDR3 has 14 residues. The CDR3 region is CASSEKPGTGELFF. CDR3 nucleotides: TGTGCCAGCAGTGAAAAGCCGGGCACCGGGGAGCTGTTTTTT.

The chain joins TRBV2 to TRBJ1-4; no firm D call. Germline CDR1 and CDR2: SNHLY and FYNNEI. Between the trimmed V and J ends, which lost 8 bases and 0 bases, there was a span of 10 bases. This CDR3 has 14 amino acids. CDR3 DNA: TGTGCCAGCCTTGGTTCCACAACTAATGAAAAACTGTTTTTT. Amino acid sequence: CASLGSTTNEKLFF.

The chain is built from TRBV4-2 and TRBJ2-6; D uncertain. The CDR3 is made up of 16 amino acids. Looked up from germline, CDR1 is LGHNA and CDR2 is YNFKEQ. V was trimmed by 1 base and J by 2 bases, leaving 9 bases between them. The CDR3 reads CASSQVETAGANVLTF. Written as DNA, the CDR3 is TGTGCCAGCAGCCAAGTGGAGACCGCTGGGGCCAACGTCCTGACTTTC.

The chain is built from TRBV5-1 and TRBJ1-5; the D gene is possibly TRBD1 (6 bases). Trimming stripped 2 bases from V and 1 base from J, with 10 bases between. The CDR3 is made up of 15 amino acids. Germline V gene lookup returns CDR1 SGHRS and CDR2 YFSETQ. The CDR3 region has the DNA TGCGCCAGCAGCTTCTCAGGGGCGAGCAATCAGCCCCAGCATTTT. It codes for CASSFSGASNQPQHF.

V gene TRBV5-5 combines with J gene TRBJ1-2; tentatively, D is TRBD1 (6 bases). V was shortened by 4 bases and J by 2 bases, with 12 bases between the two germline ends. This CDR3 has 14 residues. The germline gives CDR1 SGHKS, CDR2 YYEKEE (reference sequence). This CDR3 is CASSGDQGNYGYTF. The CDR3 bases are TGTGCCAGCAGCGGAGATCAGGGGAACTATGGCTACACCTTC.

This rearrangement joins TRBV7-9 to TRBJ2-7; D gene unclear. Germline V lookup: CDR1 SEHNR, CDR2 FQNEAQ (reference sequence). The CDR3 has 14 amino acids. V was cut by 5 bases and J by 3 bases, with 14 bases left in between. CDR3 sequence (DNA): TGTGCCAGCAGCCCTGCAGGATTCTACTACGAGCAGTACTTC. It translates to CASSPAGFYYEQYF.

This chain joins TRBV6-6 and TRBJ2-5; D is unclear. Germline values: CDR1 MNHNY, CDR2 SVGAGI (reference sequence). This CDR3 region has 13 residues. The V end was cut by 2 bases, the J end by 5 bases, with 9 bases between. CDR3 in amino acids: CASSYRSEETQYF. The CDR3 coding sequence is TGTGCCAGCAGTTACCGGAGCGAGGAGACCCAGTACTTC.

This clone was picked up a small number of times. The chain employs TRBV5-1 and TRBJ1-2, with TRBD1 matching over 11 bases. CDR1 is SGHRS and CDR2 is YFSETQ in the germline V gene. The CDR3 length is 14 residues. V dropped 4 bases and J dropped 4; count of bases not matched to a gene: 3. The CDR3 DNA follows: TGCGCCAGCAGCCGGACAGGGGGCGGCTATGGCTACACCTTC. It codes for CASSRTGGGYGYTF.

This sequence joins TRBV6-5 and TRBJ2-3; possibly TRBD2 for D (6 bases). CDR1 MNHEY and CDR2 SVGAGI come from the germline V gene. Trimming left V 5 bases short and J 6 bases short, with 6 bases between. The CDR3 sequence is 11 residues long. The CDR3 spells CASSGGDTQYF. The DNA of the CDR3 is TGTGCCAGCAGTGGGGGGGATACGCAGTATTTT.

This chain uses TRBV18 with TRBJ1-1; D might be TRBD1 (5 bases). The germline V gene has CDR1 KGHSH and CDR2 LQKENI. The CDR3 is 15 residues long. V was cut by 1 base and J by 3 bases, with 12 bases left in between. CDR3 in amino acids: CASSPLPGEYTEAFF. In DNA form, the CDR3 reads TGTGCCAGCTCACCACTGCCGGGGGAATACACTGAAGCTTTCTTT.

The rearrangement links TRBV5-4 to TRBJ1-2; tentatively, D is TRBD1 (6 bases). The germline CDR1 and CDR2 sequences are SGHNT and YYREEE (reference sequence). CDR3 length equals 15 residues. V was trimmed by 0 bases and J by 4 bases, leaving 13 bases between them. The CDR3, as DNA: TGTGCCAGCAGCTTGGTTTGGACAGTGCCCTATGGCTACACCTTC. Encoded protein: CASSLVWTVPYGYTF.

The chain has TRBV4-1 and TRBJ2-1, with no clear D. Germline assignment: CDR1 MGHRA and CDR2 YSYEKL. Trimming removed 1 base at V and 0 bases at J, with 16 bases between. This CDR3 comprises 18 residues. CDR3 sequence (DNA): TGCGCCAGCAGCCAAGGAAAACCGACAAGGAGCTCCTACAATGAGCAGTTCTTC. Protein product: CASSQGKPTRSSYNEQFF.